This TCR beta chain emerged from a study of cytomegalovirus exposure and HLA in healthy donors (TCRdb year 2017). Concerning the study at large: According to a later analysis, the approximately 120 validation repertoires were produced on the same platform as the approximately 600 repertoires of the first cohort. The study was designed to test whether signatures of past pathogen exposure could be identified by cataloging public T cell receptors. In addition to the first cohort of around 670 subjects, a separate validation cohort of over 90 different subjects was used. To predict cytomegalovirus infection status, the study combined high-throughput TCR immunosequencing, statistical association of individual TCRs with disease status, and machine learning. Study-wide findings and limitations: The validation cohort had no HLA typing available for a later analysis, so co-occurrence within that cohort was assessed over all 130 or so repertoires. While some public TCRs were present in many individuals, most TCR sequences turned up only very rarely across donors. The study listed 150 to 200 TCR beta chains as associated with cytomegalovirus. It was suggested by the authors that the approach could potentially be generalized to other disease states and immunological phenotypes. In vitro tests confirmed that a few of the cytomegalovirus-associated TCR beta chains recognize cytomegalovirus antigens. The classifier was reported to diagnose cytomegalovirus status with high specificity and sensitivity in both the original cohort and the validation cohort. A later analysis found that TCRs clustered in the first cohort also tended to co-occur in the 120 validation repertoires, with just under 95% of cluster scores above 0.

Counted from cysteine to phenylalanine, this CDR3 has 16 amino acids. The kept DNA is CDR3 alone, 48 bases in frame from the first base. V is trimmed back by 0 bases and J by 4 bases, and the junction contains 9 bases that no gene match accounts for. CDR1 is given as GTSNPN and CDR2 as SVGIG, both from the germline V gene (reference sequence). Separate from the roughly 700-subject first cohort, the validation cohort of 120 subjects was the group to which the donors belonged. As to this clone: Its antigen has not been determined. Per-nucleotide qualities are absent, and no much larger clonotype sits a single base away.

Receptor amplification or capture employed the immunoSEQ multiplex PCR assay. In the source study's methods: A statistical classification framework was built for diagnosing cytomegalovirus status from the catalog of TCR beta chain sequences. This is the immuneACCESS table as TCRdb keeps it, with only in-frame sequences that have V and J called. A part of the clones is gone; compared with another copy, unresolved V genes explain less than half, and the rest is unexplained. That table supplies the V and J calls and clone size; D and trimming were determined from the DNA. Across this sample there are fewer than 90,000 clones, with roughly 94% seen only once. Of the sample, over 2% is held by the ten largest clones.

The sample consisted of PBMCs. The TCR originated in a woman in her late teens or twenties in good health and CMV-seronegative. The chain is made from TRBV30 and TRBJ2-3; a stretch of 8 junction bases matches TRBD1. The bases are TGTGCCTGGAGTGTAAAGGGACAGGCGATTTCAGATACGCAGTATTTT. The resulting protein is CAWSVKGQAISDTQYF.